Below are 22 T cell receptor beta chains sequenced from a single sample in a study of blood T cell repertoires in COVID-19. Clones were sequenced by immunoSEQ multiplex PCR, and TCRdb holds only the in-frame ones, with some missing. The table includes roughly 190,000 clones, around 80% detected once. Sequenced: peripheral blood. The receptors derive from a human donor in a cohort sampled during active COVID-19.

This chain uses TRBV27 with TRBJ1-1, with D maybe TRBD1 (5 bases). From germline, CDR1 is MNHEY and CDR2 SMNVEV (reference sequence). Deletions cut 6 bases from V and 5 bases from J, with 7 bases between. The CDR3 is 11 residues long. Here the CDR3 reads CASSSGTEAFF. In nucleotides, the CDR3 is TGTGCCAGCAGCTCAGGGACTGAAGCTTTCTTT.

V and J are TRBV5-1 and TRBJ2-3; TRBD2 aligns across 11 bases. V dropped 0 bases and J dropped 6; count of bases not matched to a gene: 9. CDR3 length: 17 residues. CDR1 is SGHRS and CDR2 is YFSETQ in the germline V gene. CDR3 in DNA: TGCGCCAGCAGCTTGGAAAGTAGCGGGAGGGCTGGGGATACGCAGTATTTT. Translating gives CASSLESSGRAGDTQYF. The variable domain in full, with the rest retrieved from reference TRBV5-1 and TRBJ2-3, is KAGVTQTPRYLIKTRGQQVTLSCSPISGHRSVSWYQQTPGQGLQFLFEYFSETQRNKGNFPGRFSGRQFSNSRSEMNVSTLELGDSALYLCASSLESSGRAGDTQYFGPGTRLTVL.

The chain is built from TRBV14 and TRBJ2-2, with D tentatively TRBD1 (5 bases). CDR1 is SGHDN and CDR2 is FVKESK in the germline V gene. V was shortened by 4 bases and J by 6 bases, with 9 bases between the two germline ends. The CDR3 contains 13 residues. CDR3 in DNA: TGTGCCAGCAGCCCTCAGGGCCCCGGGGAGCTGTTTTTT. Residues: CASSPQGPGELFF.

The chain joins TRBV9 to TRBJ2-5; 12 positions agree with TRBD2. The germline V gene encodes CDR1 SGDLS and CDR2 YYNGEE. This CDR3 is 17 amino acids long. V lost 0 bases, J lost 0 bases, and 3 bases stayed unmatched. The CDR3 sequence is CASSVGGLAGHQETQYF. Written as DNA, the CDR3 is TGTGCCAGCAGCGTAGGCGGACTAGCGGGACACCAAGAGACCCAGTACTTC.

V usage is TRBV5-4 and J usage is TRBJ2-3; 7 positions match TRBD1. The V and J ends lost 4 bases and 2 bases, in that order; junction bases with no gene match: 7. Germline assignment: CDR1 SGHNT and CDR2 YYREEE (reference sequence). The CDR3 extends over 15 amino acids. In nucleotides, the CDR3 is TGTGCCAGCAGCCGGACAGGCCTATTCACAGATACGCAGTATTTT. Protein: CASSRTGLFTDTQYF.

The V gene is TRBV24-1, the J gene TRBJ1-2; weak D call: TRBD1 (6 bases). This CDR3 is 12 amino acids long. Germline V gene lookup returns CDR1 KGHDR and CDR2 SFDVKD. V lost 4 bases and J lost 7, with 9 bases in between. CDR3 sequence: CATSDHRAGYTF. The CDR3 DNA sequence: TGTGCCACCAGTGACCACAGGGCTGGCTACACCTTC.

The V and J genes are TRBV24-1 and TRBJ1-5; TRBD1 matches at 10 bases. Germline CDR1 is KGHDR and CDR2 is SFDVKD. V was pared by 3 bases and J by 0 bases, with 10 bases of the junction left unmatched. CDR3 length: 19 amino acids. The CDR3 is CATSDRTGGEKISNQPQHF. The CDR3 DNA reads as TGTGCCACCAGTGATCGGACAGGGGGTGAGAAGATTAGCAATCAGCCCCAGCATTTT.

The chain combines TRBV5-1 with TRBJ1-6; TRBD1 is a possible D gene (6 bases). Per germline, CDR1 SGHRS and CDR2 YFSETQ. The length of the CDR3 is 15 residues. V lost 0 bases and J lost 7, with 11 bases in between. The CDR3 region is CASSLASGANSPLHF. The DNA for the CDR3 is TGCGCCAGCAGCTTGGCGTCAGGGGCAAATTCACCCCTCCACTTT.

This chain connects TRBV3-1 (or the pseudogene TRBV3-2) to TRBJ2-3, with TRBD2 identical over 13 bases. Germline lookup yields CDR1 LGHDT and CDR2 YNNKEL (reference sequence). This CDR3 is built from 18 residues. J lost 1 base, V lost 4 bases, and 8 bases had no gene match. CDR3: CASSPTSGGAGGTDTQYF. The CDR3 DNA sequence: TGTGCCAGCAGCCCAACTAGCGGGGGGGCTGGCGGCACAGATACGCAGTATTTT.

CDR3 DNA: TGTGCCACCAGTGATGCGACAGGGGGCAGGGAGACCCAGTACTTC. This translates into CATSDATGGRETQYF. This rearrangement joins TRBV24-1 to TRBJ2-5, with 10 bases that match TRBD1. The CDR3 loop spans 15 amino acids. Germline V lookup: CDR1 KGHDR, CDR2 SFDVKD. Unmatched junction bases numbered 5, after V lost 3 bases and J lost 5 bases.

This clone was detected once. CDR3 residues: CASSKMTGGSYEQYF. CDR3 DNA: TGCGCCAGCAGCAAAATGACAGGGGGATCCTACGAGCAGTACTTC. The V and J genes are TRBV5-1 and TRBJ2-7, with 9 nucleotides matching TRBD1. The CDR3 extends over 15 amino acids. In germline, CDR1 is SGHRS, CDR2 YFSETQ. The trim removed 4 bases at V and 1 base at J, leaving 6 bases unmatched.

The V gene is TRBV9, the J gene TRBJ1-2, with 9 bases lining up with TRBD1. Germline V gene sequence: CDR1 SGDLS, CDR2 YYNGEE. The J segment lost 4 bases and the V segment lost 0 bases, leaving 4 bases of the junction unmatched. The CDR3 sequence is 15 residues long. CDR3 DNA sequence: TGTGCCAGCAGCGTAGCCGGACAGGGGACCTATGGCTACACCTTC. Its translation: CASSVAGQGTYGYTF.

The chain combines TRBV11-2 with TRBJ2-6, with 7 bases identical to TRBD2. From germline, CDR1 is SGHAT and CDR2 FQNNGV. The trim removed 8 bases at V and 0 bases at J, leaving 7 bases unmatched. This CDR3 is 16 amino acids long. The CDR3 is CASVTWGGSGANVLTF. CDR3 in DNA: TGTGCCAGCGTAACGTGGGGGGGCTCTGGGGCCAACGTCCTGACTTTC.

V and J are TRBV6-5 and TRBJ2-5, with 9 bases identical to TRBD1. The V and J ends lost 5 bases and 5 bases, in that order; junction bases with no gene match: 9. The CDR3 covers 15 residues. In germline, CDR1 is MNHEY, CDR2 SVGAGI. Here the CDR3 reads CASSKGQGTMETQYF. The CDR3 DNA is TGTGCCAGCAGTAAGGGACAGGGTACTATGGAGACCCAGTACTTC.

V usage is TRBV30 and J usage is TRBJ1-2; D is uncertain. The germline V and J ends were trimmed by 0 bases and 8 bases, with 10 bases remaining between them. Per the germline V gene, CDR1 is GTSNPN and CDR2 is SVGIG (reference sequence). The CDR3 extends over 12 amino acids. This CDR3 is CAWSVGQQGYTF. The CDR3 bases are TGTGCCTGGAGTGTAGGTCAACAGGGCTACACCTTC.

This chain uses TRBV12-3 or TRBV12-4 with TRBJ1-2, with 7 nucleotides matching TRBD1. Trimming at V came to 5 bases and at J to 8 bases, leaving 8 bases not matched to a gene. CDR3 length: 13 residues. For the CDR3, the DNA is TGTGCCAGCAGTGACCCGGGACAGAAGGGCTACACCTTC. As protein: CASSDPGQKGYTF.

This rearrangement joins TRBV30 to TRBJ1-1; the D is unclear. The V gene lost 0 bases and the J gene lost 1 base, with 6 bases spanning the gap. This CDR3 is built from 13 residues. CDR1 GTSNPN and CDR2 SVGIG come from the germline V gene (reference sequence). CDR3: CAWSVSQNTEAFF. In DNA, the CDR3 is TGTGCCTGGAGTGTCTCACAGAACACTGAAGCTTTCTTT. The full variable domain, in which reference TRBV30 and TRBJ1-1 provide the parts outside the CDR3, is SQTIHQWPATLVQPVGSPLSLECTVEGTSNPNLYWYRQAAGRGLQLLFYSVGIGQISSEVPQNLSASRPQDRQFILSSKKLLLSDSGFYLCAWSVSQNTEAFFGQGTRLTVV.

The chain has TRBV30 and TRBJ1-2, with D unresolved. V lost 4 bases, J lost 0 bases, and 9 bases lay in between. The CDR3 runs 13 residues. The germline V gene has CDR1 GTSNPN and CDR2 SVGIG (reference sequence). CDR3 loop: CAWTQQTNYGYTF. The CDR3 nucleotides are TGTGCCTGGACCCAACAGACTAACTATGGCTACACCTTC.

The gene calls are TRBV19 and TRBJ1-3, with 7 nucleotides matching TRBD1. From germline, CDR1 is LNHDA and CDR2 SQIVND (reference sequence). V trimming: 5 bases; J trimming: 4 bases; junction bases outside the gene matches: 8. There are 15 residues in the CDR3. The CDR3 sequence: CASSLIQGIGNTIYF. CDR3 DNA sequence: TGTGCCAGTAGTCTGATACAGGGGATCGGAAACACCATATATTTT.

V gene TRBV29-1 combines with J gene TRBJ1-1, with 8 nucleotides matching TRBD1. The CDR3 length is 13 residues. The ends lost 7 bases at V and 1 base at J; junction bases unmatched: 5. Germline assignment: CDR1 SQVTM and CDR2 ANQGSEA. The DNA for the CDR3 is TGCAGCGGGACAGGGTTGGGGAACACTGAAGCTTTCTTT. Amino acids: CSGTGLGNTEAFF.

The rearrangement uses TRBV20-1 and TRBJ1-1; 7 positions agree with TRBD1. The germline V gene encodes CDR1 DFQATT and CDR2 SNEGSKA (reference sequence). The CDR3 consists of 10 residues. Here the CDR3 DNA reads TGCAGCAAGACAGGGTATGAAGCTTTCTTT. Translating it yields CSKTGYEAFF.

The rearrangement joins TRBV5-3 to TRBJ1-3, with D uncertain. TRBV5-3 is labeled an ORF, and its function is uncertain. With 4 bases removed from V and 1 base from J, the gap between germline ends came to 15 bases. This CDR3 is built from 16 residues. The CDR3 DNA follows: TGTGCCAGAAGCCTGGAGGAGAGGCCTTCTGGAAACACCATATATTTT. Translated: CARSLEERPSGNTIYF.